Sequencing of this T cell receptor (beta chain) was carried out in a study of CD8 T cells in Susac syndrome. An amount of RNA that ranged from roughly 0.5 to 1 ug was reverse transcribed with random hexamers. An immunoSEQ multiplex PCR amplified TCR beta CDR3 over 54 Vbeta and 13 Jbeta. MiXCR was run by TCRdb on the immunoSEQ multiplex PCR reads, yielding one entry per CDR3 protein. This sample has about 190,000 distinct CDR3 sequences, with 85% to 95% found just once. Negative isolation was applied to CD8+ and CD4+ T cells, and FACS enrichment was applied to TEMRA cells. This clonotype occurred once. V lost 5 bases and J 1 base, leaving 12 bases between the germline ends. This CDR3 is 14 amino acids long. CDR1 and CDR2 (germline): SGHRS, YFSETQ.

The chain joins TRBV5-1 to TRBJ2-5, with D possibly TRBD2 on 6 matching bases. This TCR was sampled from a human donor in good health. Sequencing was done on a sample of CD4+ T cells from PBMCs. CDR3 DNA sequence: TGCGCCAGCAGACTAGGCGGGGTCCAAGAGACCCAGTACTTC. Amino acid sequence: CASRLGGVQETQYF.